Shown below are 18 T cell receptor beta chains from a single sample sequenced in a study of T-cell reconstitution after alpha-beta-depleted transplantation in children (dated by TCRdb to the mid-2010s). This specimen's treatment or condition label, interpreted: allogeneic hematopoietic cell transplantation with graft depleted of TCRalphabeta T cells and CD19 B cells. Libraries came from PCR. Data came from an Illumina HiSeq 2500. TCR libraries were prepared with molecular barcoding, using unique molecular identifiers to normalize TCRbeta repertoire quantification. In-frame beta chains were kept once TCRdb had trimmed the public reads at Q25 with fastp and called clones with MiXCR. Each entry is one CDR3 protein sequence, shown with its most common DNA and genes. A total of about 78,000 distinct CDR3 sequences appear in this sample, 12% to 15% of them only once. The ten biggest clones cover roughly 30% of the sample.

The input for sequencing was PBMCs, mostly from graft donor cells, taken 180 days after TCRalphabeta/CD19-depleted stem cell transplant. These TCRs come from a male patient aged 2-15 years who had a stem cell transplant for acute lymphoblastic leukemia, so the T cells may come from the graft donor.

CDR3 sequence: CASSLGRTGNQPQHF. The CDR3 nucleotides are TGTGCCAGCAGTTTGGGGCGGACAGGGAATCAGCCCCAGCATTTT. This chain connects TRBV12-3 or TRBV12-4 to TRBJ1-5, with TRBD1 identical over 8 bases. Trimming took 3 bases from V and 4 from J; bases not matched to a gene: 5. The CDR3 runs 15 residues.

The V gene is TRBV6-6, the J gene TRBJ1-5, with TRBD1 as a possible D gene (5 bases). Trimming took off 0 bases at V and 4 bases at J, with 13 bases between the two ends. The CDR3 has 16 amino acids. In germline, CDR1 is MNHNY, CDR2 SVGAGI (reference sequence). CDR3 nucleotide sequence: TGTGCCAGCAGTTACTCCCCCTATGGGACGAATCAGCCCCAGCATTTT. Translated: CASSYSPYGTNQPQHF.

This clonotype came up a few times. The rearrangement joins TRBV29-1 to TRBJ2-7; unclear D gene. This CDR3 region has 12 residues. Trimming stripped 4 bases from V and 2 bases from J, with 9 bases between. Looked up from germline, CDR1 is SQVTM and CDR2 is ANQGSEA. CDR3 loop: CSVVVGPYEQYF. CDR3 nucleotide sequence: TGCAGCGTTGTAGTAGGCCCCTACGAGCAGTACTTC.

With respect to this clonotype: The CDR3 does not close with the conserved phenylalanine or tryptophan, likely indicating a read error. The V gene is TRBV24-1, the J gene TRBJ2-5; 10 bases are shared with TRBD1. From germline, CDR1 is KGHDR and CDR2 SFDVKD. The J segment lost 4 bases and the V segment lost 0 bases, leaving 4 bases of the junction unmatched. The CDR3 is made up of 16 amino acids. In DNA, the CDR3 is TGTGCCACCAGTGATTTGCGACAGGGGGCCCGAGAGACCCAGTACTTG. Protein: CATSDLRQGARETQYL.

This clonotype was detected a few times. The chain couples TRBV7-8 to TRBJ1-1, with D unresolved. Trimming removed 5 bases from V and 6 bases from J, with 10 bases in between. This CDR3 spans 12 amino acids. CDR1 and CDR2 (germline): SGHVS, FQNEAQ. The CDR3 is CASSVRTAEAFF. The DNA of the CDR3 is TGTGCCAGCAGCGTTCGGACGGCTGAAGCTTTCTTT.

This clonotype was recorded a few times. The chain couples TRBV10-3 to TRBJ2-2, with 8 bases fitting TRBD1. V lost 6 bases and J lost 6; bases outside the gene matches: 6. The CDR3 contains 14 residues. From germline, CDR1 is ENHRY and CDR2 SYGVKD. The CDR3 region has the DNA TGTGCCATCAGGCCGGGACAGGAGCCCGGGGAGCTGTTTTTT. Translation: CAIRPGQEPGELFF.

V usage is TRBV18 and J usage is TRBJ2-6; D is ambiguous. V was shortened by 3 bases and J by 5 bases, with 5 bases between the two germline ends. Germline CDR1 reads KGHSH; CDR2 reads LQKENI. The CDR3 has 13 amino acids. CDR3 sequence reads: CASSPERANVLTF. DNA of the CDR3: TGTGCCAGCTCACCCGAGAGGGCCAACGTCCTGACTTTC.

The chain joins TRBV20-1 to TRBJ1-5; D is uncertain. This CDR3 has 12 residues. Germline lookup yields CDR1 DFQATT and CDR2 SNEGSKA (reference sequence). The CDR3 DNA reads TGCAGCCTTAAGTATAGCAATCAGCCCCAGCATTTT. Residues: CSLKYSNQPQHF.

The sample holds many counts of this clonotype. The rearrangement uses TRBV6-1 and TRBJ2-1; 10 bases line up with TRBD2. CDR1 and CDR2 from the germline V gene are MNHNS and SASEGT. V gave up 6 bases and J gave up 3 bases; unmatched junction bases: 8. The CDR3 is 16 amino acids. CDR3 sequence reads: CASSPQREGRYNEQFF. DNA for the CDR3: TGTGCCAGCAGCCCTCAGCGGGAGGGGCGCTACAATGAGCAGTTCTTC.

CDR3 in amino acids: CASSRHWVNTEAFF. CDR3 DNA: TGTGCCAGCAGTCGCCATTGGGTGAACACTGAAGCTTTCTTT. The chain carries TRBV28 and TRBJ1-1; D gene uncertain. The CDR3 is made up of 14 amino acids. The germline V gene encodes CDR1 MDHEN and CDR2 SYDVKM. The V gene lost 5 bases and the J gene lost 0 bases, with 10 bases spanning the gap. The whole variable domain, remainder taken from reference TRBV28 and TRBJ1-1, is DVKVTQSSRYLVKRTGEKVFLECVQDMDHENMFWYRQDPGLGLRLIYFSYDVKMKEKGDIPEGYSVSREKKERFSLILESASTNQTSMYLCASSRHWVNTEAFFGQGTRLTVV.

This clonotype was detected many times. This chain links TRBV9 with TRBJ2-4; D gene ambiguous. Germline CDR1 is SGDLS and CDR2 is YYNGEE. The CDR3 covers 13 residues. Between the trimmed V and J ends, which lost 4 bases and 4 bases, there was a span of 9 bases. The CDR3 sequence is CASSFRLKNIQYF. The CDR3 region has the DNA TGTGCCAGCAGCTTTCGACTTAAAAACATTCAGTACTTC.

This clonotype was seen a handful of times. The chain employs TRBV29-1 and TRBJ1-2; maybe TRBD1 (6 bases). This CDR3 has 13 amino acids. The germline V and J ends were trimmed by 4 bases and 3 bases, with 12 bases remaining between them. Germline V lookup: CDR1 SQVTM, CDR2 ANQGSEA. CDR3 in DNA: TGCAGCGTTGGGGGGCGGATGCACTATGGCTACACCTTC. This encodes CSVGGRMHYGYTF.

This chain links TRBV4-2 with TRBJ2-3; D gene unclear. Germline V gene lookup returns CDR1 LGHNA and CDR2 YNFKEQ. The CDR3 loop spans 17 amino acids. V lost 1 base to trimming and J lost 2 bases, with 16 bases between them. The CDR3 spells CASSQGEAKLSTDTQYF. CDR3 nucleotides: TGTGCCAGCAGCCAAGGAGAGGCAAAATTATCCACAGATACGCAGTATTTT.

The gene calls are TRBV12-3 or TRBV12-4 and TRBJ1-2; TRBD1 agrees at 8 bases. This CDR3 contains 14 residues. V shed 6 bases, J shed 3 bases, and the junction held 6 bases outside the gene matches. In DNA, the CDR3 is TGTGCCAGCAGATTAACAGGGGGGGACTATGGCTACACCTTC. It is translated as CASRLTGGDYGYTF.

This clonotype is medium-sized by share. The chain couples TRBV6-5 to TRBJ1-1; unclear D gene. This CDR3 contains 16 residues. CDR1 and CDR2 from the germline V gene are MNHEY and SVGAGI. Trimming shortened V by 2 bases and J by 0 bases, and 13 bases separated the two germline ends. CDR3 in amino acids: CASSYRAGVMNTEAFF. Written as DNA, the CDR3 is TGTGCCAGCAGTTACAGAGCAGGAGTTATGAACACTGAAGCTTTCTTT.

The rearrangement joins TRBV4-3 to TRBJ1-3, with 8 positions matching TRBD1. Germline trimming cut 3 bases from V and 5 bases from J; bases unmatched to any gene: 21. Germline values: CDR1 LGHNA, CDR2 YSLEER. The CDR3 covers 20 residues. CDR3 in amino acids: CASSQGGVIQGAVFRNTIYF. The CDR3 DNA sequence: TGCGCCAGCAGCCAGGGCGGGGTAATTCAGGGGGCCGTCTTCAGAAACACCATATATTTT.

J is TRBJ2-7 and V is TRBV20-1; the D is unclear. V was shortened by 1 base and J by 1 base, with 8 bases between the two germline ends. CDR1 is DFQATT and CDR2 is SNEGSKA in the germline V gene (reference sequence). This CDR3 region has 13 residues. For the CDR3, the DNA is TGCAGTGCTAGAGTTACGGTTTCCTACGAGCAGTACTTC. Protein sequence: CSARVTVSYEQYF.

V is TRBV3-1 and J is TRBJ2-4; 9 bases are shared with TRBD2. The CDR3 is made up of 17 amino acids. Looked up from germline, CDR1 is LGHDT and CDR2 is YNNKEL (reference sequence). Trimming at V came to 2 bases and at J to 0 bases, leaving 5 bases not matched to a gene. The CDR3 sequence: CASSQTLAGLAKNIQYF. CDR3 nucleotides: TGTGCCAGCAGCCAAACCCTAGCGGGGTTAGCCAAAAACATTCAGTACTTC.